These 15 T cell receptor beta chains share one sample of origin, sequenced in a study of control samples from healthy donors and cancer patients. The table came from immunoSEQ multiplex PCR; TCRdb's copy has only in-frame clones and leaves some out. The top ten hold approximately 0.57% of the sample, which has about 130,000 clones, almost 95% seen once. The sequenced sample was PBMCs. The receptors originated from a man of 80 years or more with head and neck cancer.

In DNA, the CDR3 is TGTGCCAGCAGCTTGGCCGGGTTCTCCTACGAGCAGTACTTC. Its protein product is CASSLAGFSYEQYF. V and J are TRBV5-4 and TRBJ2-7; D remains ambiguous. The CDR3 extends over 14 amino acids. The germline V and J ends were trimmed by 0 bases and 0 bases, with 7 bases remaining between them. Per germline, CDR1 SGHNT and CDR2 YYREEE (reference sequence).

The chain recombines TRBV6-6 with TRBJ1-2, with D maybe TRBD1 (6 bases). The V gene's germline CDR1 is MNHNY and CDR2 SVGAGI (reference sequence). V lost 5 bases to trimming and J lost 4 bases, with 11 bases between them. CDR3 size: 13 residues. This chain's CDR3 is CASSQQGTYGYTF. CDR3 DNA: TGTGCCAGCAGTCAACAGGGTACCTATGGCTACACCTTC.

This chain connects TRBV19 to TRBJ2-7; D remains ambiguous. Germline-derived CDR1 and CDR2 are LNHDA and SQIVND (reference sequence). Trimming shortened V by 3 bases and J by 0 bases, and 9 bases separated the two germline ends. The CDR3 extends over 14 amino acids. CDR3 bases: TGTGCCAGTAGTATCTCCGGGCCCTCCTACGAGCAGTACTTC. It translates to CASSISGPSYEQYF.

The rearrangement links TRBV10-3 to TRBJ2-2, with D hard to call. V shed 6 bases and J shed 0 bases, with 14 bases lying between them. The CDR3 loop spans 16 amino acids. Germline loops: CDR1 ENHRY, CDR2 SYGVKD. The CDR3 sequence: CAIRNPLNTNTGELFF. The CDR3 coding sequence is TGTGCCATCAGAAACCCACTGAACACGAACACCGGGGAGCTGTTTTTT.

CDR3 in amino acids: CASSLTGGRNTGELFF. CDR3 in DNA: TGTGCCAGCAGCCTCACAGGGGGCCGGAACACCGGGGAGCTGTTTTTT. The chain combines TRBV11-2 with TRBJ2-2; 9 bases are shared with TRBD1. The germline V gene has CDR1 SGHAT and CDR2 FQNNGV. V was pared by 5 bases and J by 1 base, with 5 bases of the junction left unmatched. This CDR3 has 16 residues.

V is TRBV9 and J is TRBJ2-5; TRBD2 matches at 9 bases. V was pared by 1 base and J by 6 bases, with 7 bases of the junction left unmatched. This CDR3 spans 15 amino acids. CDR1 and CDR2 (germline): SGDLS, YYNGEE. This CDR3 is CASSVQAGGPQTQYF. The DNA of the CDR3 is TGTGCCAGCAGCGTACAGGCGGGAGGGCCACAGACCCAGTACTTC.

The CDR3 loop reads CAISGGTSGSPGELFF. CDR3 bases: TGTGCCATCAGTGGAGGCACTAGCGGGAGCCCCGGGGAGCTGTTTTTT. The chain links TRBV10-3 to TRBJ2-2, with 11 bases that match TRBD2. This CDR3 contains 16 residues. Germline V CDR1 and CDR2: ENHRY, SYGVKD. Unmatched junction bases numbered 7, after V lost 4 bases and J lost 6 bases.

This clone turned up a few times. CDR3 protein: CASSYSKGGYEQYF. For the CDR3, the DNA is TGTGCCAGCAGTTACTCGAAGGGGGGGTACGAGCAGTACTTC. The genes are TRBV6-5 and TRBJ2-7; D may be TRBD2 (7 bases). V was pared by 0 bases and J by 4 bases, with 10 bases between. The germline V gene has CDR1 MNHEY and CDR2 SVGAGI. This CDR3 is built from 14 residues.

The chain is built from TRBV4-1 and TRBJ2-7, with unresolved D. CDR3 length: 15 amino acids. Germline V gene data show CDR1 as MGHRA and CDR2 as YSYEKL. Trimming removed 2 bases at V and 4 bases at J, with 15 bases between. The CDR3 reads CASSQFAVPVYEQYF. The CDR3 coding sequence is TGCGCCAGCAGCCAATTTGCTGTGCCTGTATACGAGCAGTACTTC.

The rearrangement uses TRBV5-6 and TRBJ2-5; D perhaps matches TRBD1 (6 bases). CDR1 is SGHDT and CDR2 is YYEEEE in the germline V gene. The ends were cut back, 5 bases at V and 4 bases at J, with 24 bases in the middle. The CDR3 is 17 residues long. Written as DNA, the CDR3 is TGTGCCAGCAGGTGGACAGCCTCCACGTTCGATAGAGAGACCCAGTACTTC. This translates into CASRWTASTFDRETQYF.

The gene calls are TRBV19 and TRBJ2-7; TRBD1 aligns across 8 bases. The germline gives CDR1 LNHDA, CDR2 SQIVND (reference sequence). With 2 bases clipped from V and 4 bases from J, the junction kept 1 base outside the gene matches. The CDR3 is 13 amino acids. CDR3 nucleotides: TGTGCCAGTAGTATAAACAGGGGGTACGAGCAGTACTTC. This codes for CASSINRGYEQYF.

The rearrangement uses TRBV6-2 or TRBV6-3 and TRBJ1-2; no firm D call. The germline V gene has CDR1 MNHEY and CDR2 SVGEGT. Trimming shortened V by 3 bases and J by 2 bases, and 7 bases separated the two germline ends. CDR3 length: 13 residues. Written as DNA, the CDR3 is TGTGCCAGCAGTTATTGGGGAAACTATGGCTACACCTTC. Its protein is CASSYWGNYGYTF.

The chain uses TRBV2 and TRBJ2-2; D not certain. Trimming cost V 0 bases and J 2 bases, with 4 bases left between them. Germline CDR1 is SNHLY and CDR2 is FYNNEI. This CDR3 is 14 amino acids long. The DNA of the CDR3 is TGTGCCAGCAGTGAAGCGGGAAACACCGGGGAGCTGTTTTTT. It encodes CASSEAGNTGELFF.

The rearrangement uses TRBV27 and TRBJ1-1; no definite D call. Trimming took off 8 bases at V and 7 bases at J, with 8 bases between the two ends. Looked up from germline, CDR1 is MNHEY and CDR2 is SMNVEV (reference sequence). The CDR3 sequence is 10 residues long. In nucleotides, the CDR3 is TGTGCCAGCGGCAGGTATGAAGCTTTCTTT. Protein sequence: CASGRYEAFF.

The DNA of the CDR3 is TGTGCCAGCAGCTTGGGGGGTCTGCAACTGTTTTTT. Translating gives CASSLGGLQLFF. V gene TRBV5-4 combines with J gene TRBJ2-2; D not certain. Looked up from germline, CDR1 is SGHNT and CDR2 is YYREEE (reference sequence). With 0 bases removed from V and 14 bases from J, the gap between germline ends came to 11 bases. This CDR3 comprises 12 residues.